The clone carrying this TCR beta chain turned up a few times. Authors' methods: How many nucleated cells were present was estimated from reference gene primer amplification. Measured with immunoSEQ multiplex PCR; TCRdb has only the in-frame clones, and not every one. The V and J calls and clone size are taken from that table; D and trimming were inferred from the DNA. The sample records about 190,000 clones, 75% to 90% being singletons. The data were obtained in a study of blood T cell repertoires in COVID-19. Study in general: In each case, the material was cDNA or gDNA derived from T cells, B-cell-depleted T cells, or PBMCs.

Trimming removed 1 base from V and 8 bases from J; junction bases left unmatched: 10. CDR1 LGHNA and CDR2 YNFKEQ come from the germline V gene. The CDR3 totals 17 residues. The rearrangement uses TRBV4-2 and TRBJ2-1; TRBD2 agrees at 11 bases. The clonotype originates from a man aged 25 to 40 with acute or convalescent COVID-19. Sequencing input: peripheral blood. This CDR3 is CASSQGLAGGPAYEQFF. DNA for the CDR3: TGTGCCAGCAGCCAAGGATTAGCGGGGGGGCCTGCATATGAGCAGTTCTTC.